This passage covers 7 T cell receptor beta chains from one sample sequenced in a study of blood T cells in healthy people across ages. PCR was performed a second time for roughly 7 to 12 cycles using a sample-barcoded 5' primer and a J-beta primer mix. Using its own MiXCR run on the 5' RACE reads, TCRdb lists one record per CDR3 protein. The data show about 1 million distinct CDR3 sequences, roughly 45% seen once. Sequencing was performed on blood. The receptors originated from a woman in her sixties or seventies in good health.

V usage is TRBV12-3 or TRBV12-4 and J usage is TRBJ2-7; the match to TRBD2 covers 10 bases. There are 13 residues in the CDR3. V trimming: 5 bases; J trimming: 4 bases; junction bases outside the gene matches: 2. The CDR3 loop is CASSGTSAYEQYF. The CDR3, as DNA: TGTGCCAGCAGTGGGACTAGCGCATACGAGCAGTACTTC.

This clonotype has more than one count but fewer than ten. The chain employs TRBV5-1 and TRBJ2-7; D may be TRBD2 (5 bases). Between the trimmed V and J ends, which lost 2 bases and 4 bases, there was a span of 13 bases. Germline CDR1 is SGHRS and CDR2 is YFSETQ. This CDR3 has 14 amino acids. The CDR3 bases are TGCGCCAGCAGCTTTTTCGGGAACAATTACGAGCAGTACTTC. Protein product: CASSFFGNNYEQYF.

V and J are TRBV20-1 and TRBJ2-4; D possibly matches TRBD1 or TRBD2 (5 bases each). CDR1 is DFQATT and CDR2 is SNEGSKA in the germline V gene (reference sequence). The CDR3 has 15 residues. V shed 5 bases and J shed 1 base, with 15 bases lying between them. The CDR3, as DNA: TGCAGTGCTCCGCCGGGACCGTCTGCCAAAAACATTCAGTACTTC. Translating it yields CSAPPGPSAKNIQYF.

V gene TRBV7-9 combines with J gene TRBJ1-1, with a tentative D call TRBD1 (6 bases). Between the trimmed V and J ends, which lost 6 bases and 3 bases, there was a span of 17 bases. In germline, CDR1 is SEHNR, CDR2 FQNEAQ (reference sequence). This CDR3 has 15 residues. For the CDR3, the DNA is TGTGCCAGCAGGTCGTTGGGGGGGGCGGACACTGAAGCTTTCTTT. Its protein is CASRSLGGADTEAFF.

This clonotype was detected a few times. The chain recombines TRBV12-3 or TRBV12-4 with TRBJ2-5, with TRBD1 matching over 8 bases. The CDR3 has 13 amino acids. V lost 6 bases, J lost 5 bases, and 5 bases stayed unmatched. CDR3 residues: CASRKTGVETQYF. CDR3 coding DNA: TGTGCCAGCAGAAAGACAGGGGTCGAGACCCAGTACTTC.

This chain links TRBV6-1 with TRBJ2-4; a weak D match, TRBD2 (6 bases). The J call may be faulty, since TRBJ2-7 better matches the DNA end. The CDR3 sequence is 13 residues long. Germline-derived CDR1 and CDR2 are MNHNS and SASEGT. CDR3 in DNA: TGTGCCAGCAACGAGTGGGGAGGCTACGAGCAGTACTTC. Protein product: CASNEWGGYEQYF.

The V gene is TRBV7-2, the J gene TRBJ2-3; 14 nucleotides align to TRBD2. This CDR3 has 17 residues. The germline V gene encodes CDR1 SGHTA and CDR2 FQGNSA. V was clipped by 2 bases and J by 4 bases; unmatched bases: 5. The CDR3 here is CASSLPTSGGASDTQYF. DNA for the CDR3: TGTGCCAGCAGCTTACCGACTAGCGGGGGGGCCTCAGATACGCAGTATTTT.